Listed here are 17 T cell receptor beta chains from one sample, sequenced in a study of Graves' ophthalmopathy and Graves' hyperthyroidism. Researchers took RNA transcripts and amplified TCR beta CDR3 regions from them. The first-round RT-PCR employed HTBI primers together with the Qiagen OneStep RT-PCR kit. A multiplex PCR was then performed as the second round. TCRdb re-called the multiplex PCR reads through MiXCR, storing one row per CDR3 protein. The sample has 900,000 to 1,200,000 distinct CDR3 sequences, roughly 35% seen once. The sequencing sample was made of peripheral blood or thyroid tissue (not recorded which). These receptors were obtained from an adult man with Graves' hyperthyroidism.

The CDR3 protein is CASSLSRQGSEQYF. The CDR3, as DNA: TGTGCCAGCAGCTTAAGTAGACAGGGTTCCGAGCAGTACTTC. The V gene is TRBV7-9, the J gene TRBJ2-7; 7 nucleotides align to TRBD1. The CDR3 spans 14 residues. CDR1 SEHNR and CDR2 FQNEAQ come from the germline V gene (reference sequence). J lost 6 bases, V lost 2 bases, and 7 bases had no gene match.

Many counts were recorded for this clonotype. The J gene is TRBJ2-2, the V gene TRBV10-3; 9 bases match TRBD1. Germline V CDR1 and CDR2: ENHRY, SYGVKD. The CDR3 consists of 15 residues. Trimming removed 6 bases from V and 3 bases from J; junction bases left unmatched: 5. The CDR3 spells CAIRAGQGYTGELFF. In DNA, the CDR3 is TGTGCCATCAGAGCGGGACAGGGTTACACCGGGGAGCTGTTTTTT.

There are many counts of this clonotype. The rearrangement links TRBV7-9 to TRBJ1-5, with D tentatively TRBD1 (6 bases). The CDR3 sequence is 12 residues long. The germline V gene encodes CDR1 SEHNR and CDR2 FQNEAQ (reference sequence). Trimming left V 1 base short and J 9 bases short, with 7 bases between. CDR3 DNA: TGTGCCAGCAGCTTAGTCAGGGGGCCCCAGCATTTT. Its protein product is CASSLVRGPQHF.

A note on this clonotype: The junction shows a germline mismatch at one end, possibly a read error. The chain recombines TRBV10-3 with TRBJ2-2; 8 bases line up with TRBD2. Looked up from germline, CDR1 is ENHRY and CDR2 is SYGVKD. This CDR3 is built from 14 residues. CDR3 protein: CASSPSGGGGELFF. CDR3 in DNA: TGTGCCAGCAGTCCAAGCGGGGGAGGAGGGGAGCTGTTTTTT.

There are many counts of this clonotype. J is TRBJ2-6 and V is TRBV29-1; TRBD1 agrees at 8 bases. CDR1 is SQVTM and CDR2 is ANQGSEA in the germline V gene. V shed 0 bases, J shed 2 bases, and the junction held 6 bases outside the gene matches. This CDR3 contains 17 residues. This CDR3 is CSVEDGAGGTGANVLTF. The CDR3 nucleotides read TGCAGCGTTGAAGATGGAGCAGGGGGCACTGGGGCCAACGTCCTGACTTTC.

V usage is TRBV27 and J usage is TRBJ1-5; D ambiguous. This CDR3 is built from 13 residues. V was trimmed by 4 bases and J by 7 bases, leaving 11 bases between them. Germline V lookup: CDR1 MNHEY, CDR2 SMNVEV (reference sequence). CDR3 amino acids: CASSSGNFQPQHF. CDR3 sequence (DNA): TGTGCCAGCAGTTCGGGGAATTTCCAGCCCCAGCATTTT.

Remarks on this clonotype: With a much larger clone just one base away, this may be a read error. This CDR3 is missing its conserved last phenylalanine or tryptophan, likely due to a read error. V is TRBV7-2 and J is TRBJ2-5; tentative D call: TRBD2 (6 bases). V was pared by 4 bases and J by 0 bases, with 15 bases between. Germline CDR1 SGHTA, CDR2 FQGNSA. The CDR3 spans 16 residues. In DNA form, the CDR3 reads TGTGCCAGCAGCTGGGGACTTGTGGGGGACCAAGAGACCCAGTACCTC. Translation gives CASSWGLVGDQETQYL.

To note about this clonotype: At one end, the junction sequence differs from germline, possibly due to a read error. CDR3 amino acids: CASSSQVRDSSQPQHF. The CDR3 nucleotides read TGTGCCAGCAGCAGCCAGGTCCGGGACAGCAGTCAGCCCCAGCATTTT. V gene TRBV5-6 combines with J gene TRBJ1-5; 7 bases match TRBD1. CDR1 and CDR2 (germline): SGHDT, YYEEEE. The CDR3 loop spans 16 amino acids.

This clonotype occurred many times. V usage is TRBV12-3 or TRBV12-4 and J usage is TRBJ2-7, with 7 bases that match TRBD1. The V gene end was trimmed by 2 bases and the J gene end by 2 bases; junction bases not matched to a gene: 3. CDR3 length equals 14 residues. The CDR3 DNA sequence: TGTGCCAGCAGTTTATGGGACAGAACCTACGAGCAGTACTTC. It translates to CASSLWDRTYEQYF.

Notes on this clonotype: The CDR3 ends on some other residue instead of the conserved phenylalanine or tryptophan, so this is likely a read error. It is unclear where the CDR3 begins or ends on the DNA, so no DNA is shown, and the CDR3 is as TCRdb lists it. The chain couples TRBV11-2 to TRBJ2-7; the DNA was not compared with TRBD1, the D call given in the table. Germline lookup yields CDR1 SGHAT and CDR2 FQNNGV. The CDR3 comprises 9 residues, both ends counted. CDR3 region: CASSLLPGQ.

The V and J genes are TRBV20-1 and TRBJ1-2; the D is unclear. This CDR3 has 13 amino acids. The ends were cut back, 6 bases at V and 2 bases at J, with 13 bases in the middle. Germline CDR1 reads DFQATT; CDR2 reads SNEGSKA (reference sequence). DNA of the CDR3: TGCAGTGCCTGGCGGGCGGGGAACTATGGCTACACCTTC. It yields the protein CSAWRAGNYGYTF.

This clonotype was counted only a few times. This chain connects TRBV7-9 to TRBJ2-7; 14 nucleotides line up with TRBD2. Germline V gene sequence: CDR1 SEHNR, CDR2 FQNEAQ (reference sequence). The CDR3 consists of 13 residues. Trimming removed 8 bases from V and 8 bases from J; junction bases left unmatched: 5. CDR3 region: CASGLAGGYKQYF. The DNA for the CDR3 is TGTGCCAGCGGACTAGCGGGGGGCTATAAGCAGTACTTC.

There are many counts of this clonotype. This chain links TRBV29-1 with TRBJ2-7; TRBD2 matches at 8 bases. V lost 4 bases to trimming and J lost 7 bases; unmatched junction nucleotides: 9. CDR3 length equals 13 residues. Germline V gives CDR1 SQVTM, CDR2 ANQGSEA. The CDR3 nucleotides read TGCAGCGTTGCCACTAGCGGTACGAGGGAGCAGTACTTC. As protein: CSVATSGTREQYF.

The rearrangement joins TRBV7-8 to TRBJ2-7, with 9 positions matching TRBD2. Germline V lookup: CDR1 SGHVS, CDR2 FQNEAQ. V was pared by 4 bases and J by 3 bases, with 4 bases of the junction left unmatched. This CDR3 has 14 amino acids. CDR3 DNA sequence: TGTGCCAGCAGCTATAGCGGGAGACTCTACGAGCAGTACTTC. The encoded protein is CASSYSGRLYEQYF.

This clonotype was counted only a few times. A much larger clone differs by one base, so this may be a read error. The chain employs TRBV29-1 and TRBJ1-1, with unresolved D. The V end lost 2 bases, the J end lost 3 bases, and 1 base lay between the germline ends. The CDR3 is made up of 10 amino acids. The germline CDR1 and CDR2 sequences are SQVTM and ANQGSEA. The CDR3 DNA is TGCAGCGTTGAATACACTGAAGCTTTCTTT. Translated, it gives CSVEYTEAFF.

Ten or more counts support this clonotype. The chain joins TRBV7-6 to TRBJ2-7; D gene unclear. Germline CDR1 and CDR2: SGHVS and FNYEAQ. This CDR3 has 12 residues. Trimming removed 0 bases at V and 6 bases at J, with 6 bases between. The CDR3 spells CASSLAEGEQYF. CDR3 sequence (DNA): TGTGCCAGCAGCTTAGCGGAAGGCGAGCAGTACTTC.

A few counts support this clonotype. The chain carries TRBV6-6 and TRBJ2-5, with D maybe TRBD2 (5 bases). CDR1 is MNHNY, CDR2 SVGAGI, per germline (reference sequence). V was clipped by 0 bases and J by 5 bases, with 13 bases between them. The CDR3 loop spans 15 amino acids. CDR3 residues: CASSYSPGSLETQYF. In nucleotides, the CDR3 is TGTGCCAGCAGTTACTCTCCGGGAAGTTTGGAGACCCAGTACTTC.